The clone carrying this T cell receptor (beta chain) turned up a few times. As yet, its antigen is unknown. The entry originates in a study of response to subunit inactivated influenza vaccine. The length of the CDR3 is 15 residues. With 2 bases removed from V and 5 bases from J, the gap between germline ends came to 15 bases. Germline-derived CDR1 and CDR2 are SGHRS and YFSETQ. Findings of the study overall: Authors suggested that a seasonal influenza vaccination recruits few new T cells each time.

Using its own MiXCR run on the RT-PCR reads, TCRdb lists one record per CDR3 protein. The sample shows approximately 480,000 distinct CDR3 sequences, roughly 11% of them seen only once. This sequence originates from a man over 45 who received an inactivated influenza vaccine. The sequencing here drew on PBMCs from blood, taken roughly 46 days after vaccination. The chain couples TRBV5-1 to TRBJ2-3, with D uncertain. The chain's CDR3 is CASSFPRPIGDTQYF. CDR3 coding DNA: TGCGCCAGCAGCTTCCCCCGACCGATCGGAGATACGCAGTATTTT.